The clone carrying this T cell receptor (beta chain) was counted many times. This record belongs to a study of T-cell memory formation after mild COVID-19. The CDR3 is made up of 12 amino acids. Germline CDR1 and CDR2: MGHDK and SYGVNS. V was shortened by 7 bases and J by 5 bases, with 12 bases between the two germline ends. 5'RACE primed from the constant segment yielded TCR alpha and TCR beta cDNA libraries bearing sample barcodes and UMIs. Via MiXCR, TCRdb re-called the 5' RACE reads, giving one row per CDR3 protein. Here the sample spans 35,000 to 50,000 distinct CDR3 sequences, roughly 7% being singletons.

V gene TRBV25-1 combines with J gene TRBJ2-7; a weak D match, TRBD1 (6 bases). This TCR came from an adult who had mild COVID-19 (a few samples of this study predate the infection). Cell type and time point are not known. Sequences were obtained from PBMCs or a T cell subset sorted from them (not recorded which). The CDR3 spells CASTGVQDEQYF. CDR3 in DNA: TGTGCCAGCACAGGGGTTCAAGACGAGCAGTACTTC.